Presented here are 2 T cell receptor beta chains from one specimen sequenced in a study of T cells in Graves' hyperthyroidism and ophthalmopathy. Amplified TCR beta CDR3 regions derived from RNA transcripts. An initial round of RT-PCR targeting the TCR CDR3 relied on the HTBI primer set. TCRdb called the multiplex PCR reads again in MiXCR, with one record for every CDR3 protein. This sample has about 330,000 distinct CDR3 sequences, with roughly an eighth found just once. The specimen was blood. Receptor source: a woman aged 40 to 50 with Graves' ophthalmopathy.

The gene calls are TRBV24-1 and TRBJ2-7; TRBD1 is a possible D gene (6 bases). Per germline, CDR1 KGHDR and CDR2 SFDVKD. Trimming removed 2 bases from V and 2 bases from J, with 12 bases in between. The CDR3 runs to 15 residues. This CDR3 reads CATSDSGVGTYEQYF. In DNA, the CDR3 is TGTGCCACCAGTGATTCAGGGGTTGGCACCTACGAGCAGTACTTC.

The chain combines TRBV12-3 or TRBV12-4 with TRBJ2-2; 10 bases are shared with TRBD2. J was trimmed by 7 bases and V by 6 bases; bases with no gene match: 14. The CDR3 contains 17 residues. Written as DNA, the CDR3 is TGTGCCAGCAGGAGACAAGCGGGGGGGCGGACGGGCGGGGAGCTGTTTTTT. It is translated as CASRRQAGGRTGGELFF.